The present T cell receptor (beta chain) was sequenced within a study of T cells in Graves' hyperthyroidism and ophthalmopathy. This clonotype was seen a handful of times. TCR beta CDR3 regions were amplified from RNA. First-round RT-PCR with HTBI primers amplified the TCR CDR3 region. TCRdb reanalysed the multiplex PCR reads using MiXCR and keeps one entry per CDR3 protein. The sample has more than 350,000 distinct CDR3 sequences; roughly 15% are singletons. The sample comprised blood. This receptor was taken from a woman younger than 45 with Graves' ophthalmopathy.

Written as DNA, the CDR3 is TGTGCCAGTAGTATTAATCGGGGGGGCACCTACGAGCAGTACTTC. Translation: CASSINRGGTYEQYF. This chain joins TRBV19 and TRBJ2-7; 8 bases match TRBD2. The V segment lost 3 bases and the J segment 2 bases; nucleotides outside the gene matches: 6. CDR1 is LNHDA, CDR2 SQIVND, per germline (reference sequence). The CDR3 consists of 15 residues. Full variable domain (rest looked up from reference TRBV19 and TRBJ2-7): DGGITQSPKYLFRKEGQNVTLSCEQNLNHDAMYWYRQDPGQGLRLIYYSQIVNDFQKGDIAEGYSVSREKKESFPLTVTSAQKNPTAFYLCASSINRGGTYEQYFGPGTRLTVT.